Shown below are 24 T cell receptor beta chains from a single sample sequenced in a study of blood T cells in healthy people across ages. A second PCR, run for about 7 to 12 cycles, used a sample-barcoded 5' primer plus a J-beta primer mix. MiXCR was run by TCRdb on the 5' RACE reads, yielding one entry per CDR3 protein. The sample carries around 1,800,000 distinct CDR3 sequences, roughly 43% recorded once. Sequences were obtained from blood. The receptors originated from a human donor in good health.

This clonotype came up a few times. The chain combines TRBV4-2 with TRBJ2-5; D is possibly TRBD2 (5 bases). Germline-derived CDR1 and CDR2 are LGHNA and YNFKEQ. The CDR3 is made up of 15 amino acids. V lost 4 bases, J lost 6 bases, and 18 bases lay in between. The CDR3 sequence is CASSLGTGLPKTQYF. CDR3 sequence (DNA): TGTGCCAGCAGCCTAGGTACGGGATTGCCAAAGACCCAGTACTTC.

This clonotype was detected ten times or more. The chain carries TRBV7-2 and TRBJ2-5; perhaps TRBD1 as D (6 bases). The CDR3 covers 14 residues. Germline V gene sequence: CDR1 SGHTA, CDR2 FQGNSA. Trimming shortened V by 1 base and J by 7 bases, and 13 bases separated the two germline ends. The CDR3 is CASSLVLEGGTQYF. The CDR3 DNA follows: TGTGCCAGCAGCTTAGTGTTAGAAGGGGGGACCCAGTACTTC.

This CDR3 is CSALLAGITDTQYF. DNA of the CDR3: TGCAGTGCTCTACTAGCGGGGATCACAGATACGCAGTATTTT. J is TRBJ2-3 and V is TRBV20-1; TRBD2 matches 10 bases. The CDR3 runs to 14 residues. Trimming cost V 5 bases and J 2 bases; bases outside gene matches: 4. Germline CDR1 is DFQATT and CDR2 is SNEGSKA (reference sequence).

J is TRBJ1-4 and V is TRBV5-1; D is possibly TRBD1 (5 bases). Looked up from germline, CDR1 is SGHRS and CDR2 is YFSETQ. The CDR3 totals 12 residues. V was shortened by 4 bases and J by 8 bases, with 9 bases between the two germline ends. CDR3 loop: CASSRTGEKLFF. The CDR3 nucleotides are TGCGCCAGCAGCAGAACAGGCGAAAAACTGTTTTTT.

On this clonotype itself: This likely came from a read error, as a far larger clone is one base away. V gene TRBV6-5 combines with J gene TRBJ2-1, with D uncertain. V shed 2 bases and J shed 8 bases, with 4 bases lying between them. The CDR3 loop spans 11 amino acids. The V gene's germline CDR1 is MNHEY and CDR2 SVGAGI. In DNA form, the CDR3 reads TGTGCCAGCAGTTACCACTATGAGCAGTTCTTC. Translation gives CASSYHYEQFF.

This rearrangement joins TRBV20-1 to TRBJ1-2, with D hard to call. The CDR3 runs to 12 residues. Germline V gives CDR1 DFQATT, CDR2 SNEGSKA (reference sequence). Trimming cost V 3 bases and J 1 base, with 6 bases left between them. The CDR3 DNA reads TGCAGTGCTAGGCGGTTTAACTATGGCTACACCTTC. This codes for CSARRFNYGYTF.

As regards this clonotype: At one end the junction does not follow the germline gene, possibly because of a read error. V is TRBV11-1 and J is TRBJ2-1; 10 bases agree with TRBD2. The CDR3 length is 16 residues. Germline CDR1 and CDR2: SGHAT and FQDESV (reference sequence). The CDR3 region is CASSHSGGASCNEQFF. CDR3 DNA sequence: TGTGCCAGCAGCCACAGCGGGGGGGCGTCCTGCAATGAGCAGTTCTTC.

The chain combines TRBV7-8 with TRBJ2-3, with 8 bases aligning to TRBD2. The CDR3 extends over 16 amino acids. J was trimmed by 2 bases and V by 3 bases; bases with no gene match: 7. Germline V CDR1 and CDR2: SGHVS, FQNEAQ. The CDR3 region has the DNA TGTGCCAGCAGCTTCTCACGGGGGGGCCTCACAGATACGCAGTATTTT. It yields the protein CASSFSRGGLTDTQYF.

The J gene is TRBJ2-7, the V gene TRBV10-3; 10 bases are a match to TRBD1. This CDR3 is built from 15 residues. The germline V gene has CDR1 ENHRY and CDR2 SYGVKD. J lost 4 bases, V lost 0 bases, and 3 bases had no gene match. The CDR3 region has the DNA TGTGCCATCAGTGAGTCAGGGACAGGGGCTTACGAGCAGTACTTC. It translates to CAISESGTGAYEQYF.

This chain connects TRBV11-2 to TRBJ2-1, with TRBD2 identical over 13 bases. The CDR3 covers 17 residues. V was pared by 1 base and J by 5 bases, with 5 bases of the junction left unmatched. CDR1 and CDR2 (germline): SGHAT, FQNNGV. The CDR3 sequence: CASSLVTSGGPHNEQFF. The DNA for the CDR3 is TGTGCCAGCAGCTTAGTGACTAGCGGGGGGCCGCACAATGAGCAGTTCTTC.

This rearrangement joins TRBV6-2 or TRBV6-3 to TRBJ2-7, with D perhaps being TRBD1 or TRBD2 (5 bases each). This CDR3 is 16 amino acids long. From germline, CDR1 is MNHEY and CDR2 SVGEGT. V lost 2 bases to trimming and J lost 0 bases, with 14 bases between them. The chain's CDR3 is CASSYPTPGSSYEQYF. The CDR3 region has the DNA TGTGCCAGCAGTTACCCCACCCCAGGGAGCTCCTACGAGCAGTACTTC.

This clonotype was detected only a few times. This rearrangement joins TRBV6-2 or TRBV6-3 to TRBJ1-5; perhaps TRBD1 as D (6 bases). Germline assignment: CDR1 MNHEY and CDR2 SVGEGT. The CDR3 consists of 16 residues. V was clipped by 8 bases and J by 2 bases, with 19 bases between them. CDR3 nucleotides: TGTGCCAGCGCCAAGGTAGGGGGAACAGGCAATCAGCCCCAGCATTTT. Protein sequence: CASAKVGGTGNQPQHF.

The gene calls are TRBV3-1 and TRBJ2-4; maybe TRBD1 (5 bases). The J call may be in error: the DNA end matches TRBJ2-7 better. Germline CDR1 is LGHDT and CDR2 is YNNKEL (reference sequence). The CDR3 extends over 16 amino acids. The CDR3 DNA reads as TGTGCCAGCAGCCAAGATCTGGCAGGGCTTATCTACGAGCAGTACTTC. As protein: CASSQDLAGLIYEQYF.

V gene TRBV7-8 combines with J gene TRBJ1-4; D remains ambiguous. CDR1 is SGHVS, CDR2 FQNEAQ, per germline. The V and J ends lost 5 bases and 6 bases respectively, with 16 bases between them. The CDR3 is 15 residues long. The DNA of the CDR3 is TGTGCCAGCAGCCCCTCAATATCCCCCCATGAAAAACTGTTTTTT. Its translation: CASSPSISPHEKLFF.

This clonotype was detected only a few times. V gene TRBV7-2 combines with J gene TRBJ1-1; D gene uncertain. V was cut by 5 bases and J by 3 bases, with 16 bases left in between. This CDR3 is 15 amino acids long. Germline CDR1 SGHTA, CDR2 FQGNSA. The chain's CDR3 is CASSPGGGRYTEAFF. The CDR3 bases are TGTGCCAGCAGCCCGGGCGGAGGACGGTACACTGAAGCTTTCTTT.

The V and J genes are TRBV5-1 and TRBJ2-5; D possibly corresponds to TRBD2 (7 bases). The ends were cut back, 0 bases at V and 1 base at J, with 16 bases in the middle. The CDR3 consists of 17 residues. CDR1 SGHRS and CDR2 YFSETQ come from the germline V gene. Here the CDR3 reads CASSLGGGGSIQETQYF. The CDR3 DNA reads as TGCGCCAGCAGCTTGGGTGGCGGGGGCTCCATCCAAGAGACCCAGTACTTC.

For the CDR3, the DNA is TGTGCCAGCAGTTTGGGACAGGCGAAGCAGTACTTC. It specifies CASSLGQAKQYF. V is TRBV12-3 or TRBV12-4 and J is TRBJ2-4; TRBD1 matches at 8 bases. V trimming: 3 bases; J trimming: 13 bases; junction bases outside the gene matches: 5. The CDR3 covers 12 residues.

The chain has TRBV7-6 and TRBJ2-1, with D maybe TRBD1 (5 bases). Trimming removed 3 bases from V and 3 bases from J, with 9 bases in between. The CDR3 length is 14 residues. The germline V gene encodes CDR1 SGHVS and CDR2 FNYEAQ. CDR3 residues: CASSFDSYYNEQFF. The CDR3, as DNA: TGTGCCAGCAGCTTCGACAGCTACTACAATGAGCAGTTCTTC. Full variable domain (remainder filled in from reference TRBV7-6 and TRBJ2-1): GAGVSQSPRYKVTKRGQDVALRCDPISGHVSLYWYRQALGQGPEFLTYFNYEAQQDKSGLPNDRFSAERPEGSISTLTIQRTEQRDSAMYRCASSFDSYYNEQFFGPGTRLTVL.

This clonotype appeared a few times. The chain uses TRBV28 and TRBJ2-7, with no clear D. V was pared by 7 bases and J by 3 bases, with 16 bases between. The CDR3 totals 14 residues. The germline gives CDR1 MDHEN, CDR2 SYDVKM. The CDR3 loop reads CASIGTVYGYEQYF. The CDR3 coding sequence is TGTGCCAGCATCGGAACCGTTTATGGCTACGAGCAGTACTTC.

A few counts support this clonotype. This sequence joins TRBV4-1 and TRBJ2-1; D is possibly TRBD2 (6 bases). Trimming pared 0 bases from V and 7 bases from J, leaving 13 bases between. CDR1 is MGHRA and CDR2 is YSYEKL in the germline V gene. CDR3 length: 15 residues. CDR3 nucleotide sequence: TGCGCCAGCAGCCAAGATCCGACTAGTGAAAATGAGCAGTTCTTC. Protein: CASSQDPTSENEQFF.

The chain combines TRBV7-9 with TRBJ2-7; D might be TRBD1 or TRBD2, each matching 5 bases. CDR1 and CDR2 (germline): SEHNR, FQNEAQ (reference sequence). With 1 base removed from V and 2 bases from J, the gap between germline ends came to 9 bases. The CDR3 extends over 14 amino acids. The CDR3 protein is CASSLDVGAYEQYF. The DNA for the CDR3 is TGTGCCAGCAGCTTAGATGTGGGGGCCTACGAGCAGTACTTC.

This chain uses TRBV15 with TRBJ2-5; tentatively, D is TRBD2 (5 bases). Germline lookup yields CDR1 LNHNV and CDR2 YYDKDF (reference sequence). The CDR3 spans 13 residues. Between the trimmed V and J ends, which lost 3 bases and 4 bases, there was a span of 9 bases. This chain's CDR3 is CATSSSEGETQYF. DNA for the CDR3: TGTGCCACCAGCAGTAGTGAGGGAGAGACCCAGTACTTC.

On this clonotype itself: This may arise from a read error, as a much more abundant clone is one base away. The CDR3 nucleotides read TGTGCCAGCAGCCAAAGTTCCCGGGACTCCTCAAACAATGAGCAGTTCTTC. Encoded protein: CASSQSSRDSSNNEQFF. The V call is TRBV5-6, the J call TRBJ2-1, with a tentative D call TRBD2 (6 bases). Germline assignment: CDR1 SGHDT and CDR2 YYEEEE. Between the trimmed V and J ends, which lost 4 bases and 5 bases, there was a span of 22 bases. CDR3 length equals 17 residues.

The rearrangement joins TRBV24-1 to TRBJ2-1, with TRBD2 matching over 7 bases. This CDR3 spans 16 amino acids. Germline trimming cut 4 bases from V and 7 bases from J; bases unmatched to any gene: 12. Germline CDR1 is KGHDR and CDR2 is SFDVKD. The CDR3, as DNA: TGTGCCACCAGTGAGCGGACTAGGGACGCCATAAATGAGCAGTTCTTC. Protein: CATSERTRDAINEQFF.